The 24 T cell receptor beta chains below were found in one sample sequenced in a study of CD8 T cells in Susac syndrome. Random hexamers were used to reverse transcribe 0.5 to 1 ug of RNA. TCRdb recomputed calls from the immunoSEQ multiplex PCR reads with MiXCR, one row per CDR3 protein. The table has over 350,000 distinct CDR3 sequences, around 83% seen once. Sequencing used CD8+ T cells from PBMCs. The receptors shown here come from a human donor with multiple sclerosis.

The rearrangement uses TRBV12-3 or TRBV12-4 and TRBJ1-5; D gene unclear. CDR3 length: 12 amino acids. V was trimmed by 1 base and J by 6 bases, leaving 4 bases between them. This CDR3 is CASSLGSQPQHF. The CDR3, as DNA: TGTGCCAGCAGTTTAGGGTCTCAGCCCCAGCATTTT.

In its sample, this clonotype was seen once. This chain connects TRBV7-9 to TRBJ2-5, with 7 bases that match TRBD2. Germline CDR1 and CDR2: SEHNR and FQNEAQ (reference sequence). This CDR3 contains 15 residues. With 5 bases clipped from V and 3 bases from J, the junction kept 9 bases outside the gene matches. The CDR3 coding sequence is TGTGCCAGCAGCCCCTCTTGGGGGGGGGAAGAGACCCAGTACTTC. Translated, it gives CASSPSWGGEETQYF.

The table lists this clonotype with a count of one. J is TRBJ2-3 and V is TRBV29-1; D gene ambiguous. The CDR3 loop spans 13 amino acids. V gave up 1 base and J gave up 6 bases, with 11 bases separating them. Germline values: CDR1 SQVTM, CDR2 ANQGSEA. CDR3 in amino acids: CSVEVGGVDTQYF. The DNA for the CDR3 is TGCAGCGTTGAAGTCGGTGGGGTGGATACGCAGTATTTT.

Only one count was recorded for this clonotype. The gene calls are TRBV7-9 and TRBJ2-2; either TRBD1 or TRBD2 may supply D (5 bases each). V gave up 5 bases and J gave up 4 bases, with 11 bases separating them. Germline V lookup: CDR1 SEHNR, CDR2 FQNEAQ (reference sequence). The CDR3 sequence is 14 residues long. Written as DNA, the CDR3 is TGTGCCAGCAGCGGGGGTAGGAGCACCGGGGAGCTGTTTTTT. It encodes CASSGGRSTGELFF.

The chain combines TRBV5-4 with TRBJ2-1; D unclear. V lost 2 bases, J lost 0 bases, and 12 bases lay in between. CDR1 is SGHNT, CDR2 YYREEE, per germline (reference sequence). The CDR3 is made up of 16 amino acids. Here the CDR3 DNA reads TGTGCCAGCAGCTTTCGTGGGCCTCGCTCCTACAATGAGCAGTTCTTC. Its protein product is CASSFRGPRSYNEQFF.

This chain's CDR3 is CASSFPGQGVTF. CDR3 bases: TGTGCCAGCAGTTTCCCGGGACAGGGAGTAACCTTC. The chain combines TRBV27 with TRBJ1-2; 9 bases line up with TRBD1. The CDR3 runs to 12 residues. The trim removed 3 bases at V and 14 bases at J, leaving 7 bases unmatched. CDR1 MNHEY and CDR2 SMNVEV come from the germline V gene (reference sequence).

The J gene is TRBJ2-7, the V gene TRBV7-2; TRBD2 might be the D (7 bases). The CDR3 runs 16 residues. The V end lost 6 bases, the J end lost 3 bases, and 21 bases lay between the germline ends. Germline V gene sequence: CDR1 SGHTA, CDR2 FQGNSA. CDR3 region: CASSQGPPGGIYEQYF. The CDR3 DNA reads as TGTGCCAGCAGTCAGGGGCCCCCGGGGGGAATCTACGAGCAGTACTTC.

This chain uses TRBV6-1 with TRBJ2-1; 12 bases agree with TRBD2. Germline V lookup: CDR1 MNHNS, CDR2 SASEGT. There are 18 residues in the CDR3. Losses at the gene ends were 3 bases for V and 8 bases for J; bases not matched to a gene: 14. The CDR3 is CASSEFGASGGAVDEQFF. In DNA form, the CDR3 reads TGTGCCAGCAGTGAGTTTGGCGCTAGCGGGGGGGCGGTCGATGAGCAGTTCTTC.

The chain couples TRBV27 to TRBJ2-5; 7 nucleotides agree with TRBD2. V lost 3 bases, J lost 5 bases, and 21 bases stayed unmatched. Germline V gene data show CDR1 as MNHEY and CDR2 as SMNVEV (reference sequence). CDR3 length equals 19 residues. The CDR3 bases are TGTGCCAGCAGTTTCGTTGGCGTAGGCTCGGGAGTGGGGGGGGAGACCCAGTACTTC. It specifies CASSFVGVGSGVGGETQYF.

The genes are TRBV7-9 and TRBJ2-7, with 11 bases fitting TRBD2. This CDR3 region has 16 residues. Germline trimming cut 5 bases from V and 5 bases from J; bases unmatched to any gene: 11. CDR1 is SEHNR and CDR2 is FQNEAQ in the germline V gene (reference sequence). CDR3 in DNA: TGTGCCAGCAGCCTAACTAGCGGGAGATTGGCTAACGAGCAGTACTTC. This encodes CASSLTSGRLANEQYF.

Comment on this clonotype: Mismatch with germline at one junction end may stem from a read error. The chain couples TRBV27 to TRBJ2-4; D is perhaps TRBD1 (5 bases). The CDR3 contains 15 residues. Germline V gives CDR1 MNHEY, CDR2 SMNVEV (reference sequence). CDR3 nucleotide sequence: TGTGCCAGCAGTTGGGGCCAGTCAGCCAAAAACATTCAGCACTTC. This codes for CASSWGQSAKNIQHF.

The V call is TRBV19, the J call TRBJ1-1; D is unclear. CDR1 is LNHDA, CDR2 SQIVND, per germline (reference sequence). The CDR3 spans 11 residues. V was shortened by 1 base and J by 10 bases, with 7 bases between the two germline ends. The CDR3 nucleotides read TGTGCCAGTAGTATAGGGGGATCAGCTTTCTTT. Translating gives CASSIGGSAFF.

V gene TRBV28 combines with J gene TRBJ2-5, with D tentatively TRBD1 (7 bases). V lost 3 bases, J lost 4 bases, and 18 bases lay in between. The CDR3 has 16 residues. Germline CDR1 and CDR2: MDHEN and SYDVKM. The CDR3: CASSFPPQGGAETQYF. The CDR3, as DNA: TGTGCCAGCAGTTTCCCCCCCCAGGGGGGCGCAGAGACCCAGTACTTC. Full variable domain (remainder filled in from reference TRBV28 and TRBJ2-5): DVKVTQSSRYLVKRTGEKVFLECVQDMDHENMFWYRQDPGLGLRLIYFSYDVKMKEKGDIPEGYSVSREKKERFSLILESASTNQTSMYLCASSFPPQGGAETQYFGPGTRLLVL.

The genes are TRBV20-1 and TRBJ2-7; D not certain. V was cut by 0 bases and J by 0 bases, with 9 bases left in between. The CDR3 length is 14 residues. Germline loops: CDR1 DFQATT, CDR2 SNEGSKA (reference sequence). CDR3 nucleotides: TGCAGTGCTAGAGATCCCCCCCGCTCCTACGAGCAGTACTTC. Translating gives CSARDPPRSYEQYF.

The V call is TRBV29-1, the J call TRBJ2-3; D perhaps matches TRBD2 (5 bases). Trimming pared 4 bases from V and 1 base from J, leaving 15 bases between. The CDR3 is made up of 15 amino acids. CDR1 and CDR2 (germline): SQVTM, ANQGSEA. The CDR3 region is CSVGDWSGGTDTQYF. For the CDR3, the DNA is TGCAGCGTTGGGGATTGGAGCGGTGGCACAGATACGCAGTATTTT.

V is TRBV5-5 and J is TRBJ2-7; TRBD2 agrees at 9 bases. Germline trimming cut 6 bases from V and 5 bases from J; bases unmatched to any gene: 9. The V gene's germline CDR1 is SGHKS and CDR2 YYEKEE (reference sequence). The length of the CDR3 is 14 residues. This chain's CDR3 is CASTLYSGSHEQYF. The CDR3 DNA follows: TGTGCCAGCACCCTATATAGCGGGAGCCACGAGCAGTACTTC.

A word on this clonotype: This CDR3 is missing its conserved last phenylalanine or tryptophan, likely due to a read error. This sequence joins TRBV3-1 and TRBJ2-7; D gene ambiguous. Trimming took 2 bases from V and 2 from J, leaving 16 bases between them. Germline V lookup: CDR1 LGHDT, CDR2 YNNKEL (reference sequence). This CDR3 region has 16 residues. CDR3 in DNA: TGTGCCAGCAGCCAAACCAACACCTTATACCCCTACGAGCAGTACCTC. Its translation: CASSQTNTLYPYEQYL.

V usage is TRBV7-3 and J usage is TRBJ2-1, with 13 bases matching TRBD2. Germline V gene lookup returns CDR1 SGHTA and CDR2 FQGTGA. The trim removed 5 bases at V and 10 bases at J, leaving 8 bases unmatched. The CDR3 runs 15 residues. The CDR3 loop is CASSPGLAGVDEQFF. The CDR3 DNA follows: TGTGCCAGCAGCCCCGGACTAGCGGGAGTCGACGAGCAGTTCTTC. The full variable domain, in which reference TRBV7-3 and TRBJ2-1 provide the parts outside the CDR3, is GAGVSQTPSNKVTEKGKYVELRCDPISGHTALYWYRQSLGQGPEFLIYFQGTGAADDSGLPNDRFFAVRPEGSVSTLKIQRTERGDSAVYLCASSPGLAGVDEQFFGPGTRLTVL.

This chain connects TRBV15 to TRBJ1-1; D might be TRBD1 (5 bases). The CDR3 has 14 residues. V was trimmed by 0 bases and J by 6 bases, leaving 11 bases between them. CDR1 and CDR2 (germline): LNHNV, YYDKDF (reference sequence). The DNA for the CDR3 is TGTGCCACCAGCAGAGACAGGGCGCTCCCTGAAGCTTTCTTT. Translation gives CATSRDRALPEAFF.

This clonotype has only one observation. The CDR3 nucleotides read TGCGCCAGCAGCCAATTCCTCCAGGGACAGGTCTCCTACGAGCAGTACTTC. It is translated as CASSQFLQGQVSYEQYF. The chain is built from TRBV4-1 and TRBJ2-7, with TRBD1 matching over 8 bases. Germline CDR1 reads MGHRA; CDR2 reads YSYEKL. This CDR3 has 17 amino acids. With 2 bases clipped from V and 0 bases from J, the junction kept 9 bases outside the gene matches.

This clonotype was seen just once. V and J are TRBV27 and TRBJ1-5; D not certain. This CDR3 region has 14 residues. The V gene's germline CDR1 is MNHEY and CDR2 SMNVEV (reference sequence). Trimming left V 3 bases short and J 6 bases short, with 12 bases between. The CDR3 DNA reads TGTGCCAGCAGTTTCGGAGGGAAAGGTCAGCCCCAGCATTTT. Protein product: CASSFGGKGQPQHF.

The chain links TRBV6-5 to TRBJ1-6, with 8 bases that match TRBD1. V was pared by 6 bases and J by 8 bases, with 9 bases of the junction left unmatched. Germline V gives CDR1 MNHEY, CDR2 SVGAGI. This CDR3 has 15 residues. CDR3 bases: TGTGCCAGCAGCCCACCGGGACAGGCTTATTCACCCCTCCACTTT. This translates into CASSPPGQAYSPLHF.

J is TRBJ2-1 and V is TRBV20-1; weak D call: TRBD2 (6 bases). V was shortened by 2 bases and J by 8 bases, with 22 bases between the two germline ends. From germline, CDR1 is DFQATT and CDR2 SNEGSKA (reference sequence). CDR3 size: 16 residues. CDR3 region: CSARPYTSSPQHEQFF. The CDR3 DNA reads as TGCAGTGCTAGACCTTATACTAGCTCCCCACAACATGAGCAGTTCTTC.

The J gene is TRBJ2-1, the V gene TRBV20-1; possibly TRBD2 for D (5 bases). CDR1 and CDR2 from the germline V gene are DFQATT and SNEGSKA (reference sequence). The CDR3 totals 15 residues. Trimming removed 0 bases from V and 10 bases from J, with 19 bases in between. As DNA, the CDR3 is TGCAGTGCTAGAGATCGAATCGGGAACCCGAGGGAGCAGTTCTTC. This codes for CSARDRIGNPREQFF.